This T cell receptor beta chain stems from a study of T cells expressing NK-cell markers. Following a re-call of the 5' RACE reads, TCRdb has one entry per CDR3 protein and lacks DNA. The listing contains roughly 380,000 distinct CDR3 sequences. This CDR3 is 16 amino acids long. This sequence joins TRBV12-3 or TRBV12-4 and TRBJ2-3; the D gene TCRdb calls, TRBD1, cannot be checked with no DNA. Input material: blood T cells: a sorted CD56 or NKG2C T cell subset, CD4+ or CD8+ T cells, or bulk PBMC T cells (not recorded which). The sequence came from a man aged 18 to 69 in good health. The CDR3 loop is CASSSPGTGLTDTQYF.